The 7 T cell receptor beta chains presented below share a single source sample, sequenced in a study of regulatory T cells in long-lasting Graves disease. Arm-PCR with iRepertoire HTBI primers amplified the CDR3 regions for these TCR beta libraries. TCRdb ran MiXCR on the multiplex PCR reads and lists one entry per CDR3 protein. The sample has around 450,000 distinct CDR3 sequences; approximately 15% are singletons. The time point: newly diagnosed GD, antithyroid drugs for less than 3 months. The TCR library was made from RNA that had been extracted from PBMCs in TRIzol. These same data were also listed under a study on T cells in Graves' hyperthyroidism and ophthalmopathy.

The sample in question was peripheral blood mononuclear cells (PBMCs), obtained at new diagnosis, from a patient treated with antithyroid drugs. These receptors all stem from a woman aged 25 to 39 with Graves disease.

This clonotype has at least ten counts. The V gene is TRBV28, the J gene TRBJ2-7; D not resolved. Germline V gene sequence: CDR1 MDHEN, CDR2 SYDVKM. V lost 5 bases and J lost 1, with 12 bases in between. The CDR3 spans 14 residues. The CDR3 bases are TGTGCCAGCAGTGTTATGGCGGAGTCCTACGAGCAGTACTTC. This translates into CASSVMAESYEQYF.

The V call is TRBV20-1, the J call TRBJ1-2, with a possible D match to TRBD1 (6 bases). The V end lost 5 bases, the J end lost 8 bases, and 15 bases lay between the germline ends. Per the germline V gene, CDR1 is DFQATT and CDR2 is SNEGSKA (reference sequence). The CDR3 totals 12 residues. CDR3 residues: CSAPRQGLGYTF. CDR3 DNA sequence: TGCAGTGCTCCACGTCAGGGGTTAGGCTACACCTTC.

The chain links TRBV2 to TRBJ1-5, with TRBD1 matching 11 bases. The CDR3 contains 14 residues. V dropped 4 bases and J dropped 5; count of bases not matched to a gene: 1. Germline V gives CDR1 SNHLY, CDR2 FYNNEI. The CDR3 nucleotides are TGTGCCAGCAGTGGGACAGGGGGCCATCAGCCCCAGCATTTT. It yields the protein CASSGTGGHQPQHF.

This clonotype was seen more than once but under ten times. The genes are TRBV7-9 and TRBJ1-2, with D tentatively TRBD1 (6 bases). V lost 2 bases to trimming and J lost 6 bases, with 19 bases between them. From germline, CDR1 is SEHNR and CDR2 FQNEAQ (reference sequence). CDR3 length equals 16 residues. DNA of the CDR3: TGTGCCAGCAGCTTAACTGCGACAGGCCGATCAGATGGCTACACCTTC. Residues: CASSLTATGRSDGYTF.

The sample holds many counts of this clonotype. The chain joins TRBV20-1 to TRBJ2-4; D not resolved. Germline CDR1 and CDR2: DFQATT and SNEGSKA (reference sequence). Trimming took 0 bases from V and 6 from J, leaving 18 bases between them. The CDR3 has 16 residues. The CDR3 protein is CSAREHLESVGNIQYF. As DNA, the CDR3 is TGCAGTGCTAGAGAACACTTGGAGAGTGTCGGAAACATTCAGTACTTC.

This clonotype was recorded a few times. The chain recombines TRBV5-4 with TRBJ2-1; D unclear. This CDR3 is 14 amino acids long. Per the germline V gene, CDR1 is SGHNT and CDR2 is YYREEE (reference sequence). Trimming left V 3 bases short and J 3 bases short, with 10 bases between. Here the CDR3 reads CASSSRTDYNEQFF. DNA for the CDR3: TGTGCCAGCAGCTCCAGGACCGACTACAATGAGCAGTTCTTC.

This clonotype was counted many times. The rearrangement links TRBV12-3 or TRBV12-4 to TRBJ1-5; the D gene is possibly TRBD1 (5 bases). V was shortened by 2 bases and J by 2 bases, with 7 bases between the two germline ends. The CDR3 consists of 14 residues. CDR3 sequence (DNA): TGTGCCAGCAGTTTAAGCAGGGGCAATCAGCCCCAGCATTTT. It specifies CASSLSRGNQPQHF.